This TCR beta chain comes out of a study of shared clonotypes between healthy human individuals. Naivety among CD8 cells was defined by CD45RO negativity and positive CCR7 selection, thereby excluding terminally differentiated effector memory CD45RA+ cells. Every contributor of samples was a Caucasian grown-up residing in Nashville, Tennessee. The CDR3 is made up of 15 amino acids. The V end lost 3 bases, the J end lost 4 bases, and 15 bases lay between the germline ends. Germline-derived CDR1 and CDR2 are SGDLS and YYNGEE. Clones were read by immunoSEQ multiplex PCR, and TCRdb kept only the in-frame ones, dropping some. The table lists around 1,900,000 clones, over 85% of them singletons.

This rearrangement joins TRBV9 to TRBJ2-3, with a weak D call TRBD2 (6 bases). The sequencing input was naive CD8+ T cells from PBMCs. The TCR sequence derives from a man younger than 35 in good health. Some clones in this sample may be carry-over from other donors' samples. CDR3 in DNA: TGTGCCAGCAGCGCCCGGGACTTTTCGGCAGATACGCAGTATTTT. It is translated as CASSARDFSADTQYF.